Sequencing of this TCR beta chain was carried out in a study of beta chain features in type 1 diabetes (dated 2018 in TCRdb). With regard to the full study: Mean age, gender distribution, total cell number and subset yield did not differ between patients and healthy donors. In the study, recently diagnosed type 1 diabetes patients and matched healthy donors were compared on the TCRB repertoires of their sorted circulating CD4+ T cell subsets. Across all samples, approximately 98,000,000 sorted cells were examined, and cell number per subset correlated strongly with RNA yield. Regulatory and stem cell-like memory subsets were obtained from only 8 patients and roughly 8 healthy donors, while naive and central memory subsets were obtained from all 30 or so donors.

The entire amount of isolated RNA was reverse transcribed using the High Capacity cDNA Reverse Transcription Kit, so the sequenced TCRB transcripts were expressed ones. Deep immunoSEQ sequencing was performed on naive, central memory and regulatory T cell samples, with an average of around 3.4 million total reads per sample. Sorted cells were lysed in RLT buffer and RNA was extracted with DNase-treated RNeasy Micro or Mini kits, depending on cell number. Each cell subset was processed on its own to prevent cross-contamination, while patient and healthy donor samples were processed together. The immunoSEQ multiplex PCR was used to amplify TCRB sequences from cDNA, generating 87-bp fragments that spanned the CDR3 region. Amplicons were sequenced on the Illumina HiSeq platform. In the original analysis: PCR bias was corrected computationally using synthetic template baselines, and reads within Hamming distance 2 were collapsed, with unmergeable singletons discarded. By aligning reads against IMGT, V, D and J genes, CDR3 length, and insertions or deletions at six rearrangement sites were assigned. Within each subset, clonotype counts were normalized to the number of sorted cells before true diversity and Gini coefficients were calculated with the tcR R package. Repertoire sharing was quantified using the overlap coefficient calculated on TCRB nucleotide sequences. As a proxy for the pre-selection repertoire, out-of-frame TCRB sequences from naive cells were analyzed. Here the immuneACCESS table is served through TCRdb, limited to in-frame sequences with V and J called. Missing clones are a known gap in these copies; in checked studies unresolved V genes cover under half, and the rest lacks a known reason. Clone size and V and J calls were adopted from that table, with D and trimming inferred from the DNA. Recorded for this sample are around 280,000 clones; over 12% of them occurred a single time. The top ten hold 0.015% of the sample.

A single peripheral blood draw of 90 to 150 mL on average was collected from each donor into heparinised tubes. Naive, central memory, regulatory and stem cell-like memory CD4+ T cells were sorted on a BD FACSAria II using a panel including CD45RO, CCR7, CD25, CD127, CD95 and CD27. A purity above 95% was achieved for all sorted populations. Right away, PBMCs were isolated by Lymphoprep density gradient centrifugation and were stained directly, with no culture step. So that batch effects would be minimized, each experiment stained and sorted samples in pairs, pairing one healthy donor with one patient. This clone was observed a few times. The antigen it binds to is not known. No base-level quality is on record; no much larger clone is a single base apart. Taken from cysteine to phenylalanine, the CDR3 has 14 residues. Of the read, only the CDR3 DNA is kept; its 42 bases are in frame from base 1. CDR1 and CDR2 are read off the germline V gene as SQVTM and ANQGSEA. Trimming takes 4 bases off V and 4 bases off J; junction bases not matched to a gene: 4.

Results the study describes overall, beyond this receptor: A moderate but significant shortening of TCRB CDR3 length was observed in type 1 diabetes patients in all four CD4+ subsets. The naive, central memory and regulatory TCRB repertoires appeared to resemble one another more closely among patients than among healthy donors. Sequencing cDNA rather than genomic DNA could over-represent highly expressing activated cells, although activation and CD3 levels did not differ between groups. PCR may preferentially amplify shorter templates, but because patient and control samples were amplified and corrected together, any resulting skew would affect both groups equally. At VDJ recombination sites, patients with type 1 diabetes made fewer insertions and deleted more nucleotides, a pattern implying thymic rearrangement abnormalities. HLA sub-analyses involved small numbers of individuals, so any influence of HLA type on TCRB rearrangement remained unresolved.

Sequenced material: naive CD4+ T cells from blood. The sample's cell subset or site label, decoded: true naive CD4+ T cells. The sequence was obtained from a man aged 18 to 35 with type 1 diabetes. This receptor chain uses TRBV29-1 and TRBJ2-5; 12 of the junction bases match TRBD2. The CDR3 protein is CSVGSSGRVETQYF. The sequenced DNA: TGCAGCGTTGGTTCTAGCGGGAGGGTAGAGACCCAGTACTTC.